The 25 T cell receptor beta chains given below trace back to one sample, sequenced in a study of patients with pleural tuberculosis. TCRdb itself ran the reads through MiXCR, one entry per CDR3 protein. Among 25,000 to 30,000 distinct CDR3 sequences listed, more than 15% were seen once. Sequenced sample: peripheral blood. The source is a human donor with pleural tuberculosis.

This clonotype occurred many times. V usage is TRBV27 and J usage is TRBJ2-1; D possibly corresponds to TRBD2 (5 bases). CDR1 MNHEY and CDR2 SMNVEV come from the germline V gene (reference sequence). Trimming shortened V by 3 bases and J by 0 bases, and 12 bases separated the two germline ends. CDR3 length: 16 residues. The CDR3 spells CASSFIIGSSYNEQFF. The CDR3 DNA follows: TGTGCCAGCAGTTTCATCATTGGGAGCTCCTACAATGAGCAGTTCTTC.

This chain uses TRBV7-2 with TRBJ1-1; unclear D gene. The V and J ends lost 5 bases and 0 bases respectively, with 19 bases between them. Germline lookup yields CDR1 SGHTA and CDR2 FQGNSA. The CDR3 is 17 amino acids. CDR3 protein: CASSPGLDLPMNTEAFF. Written as DNA, the CDR3 is TGTGCCAGCAGCCCGGGTCTCGACCTACCCATGAACACTGAAGCTTTCTTT.

The table lists this clonotype with many counts. The V gene is TRBV2, the J gene TRBJ2-3, with 11 bases that match TRBD2. This CDR3 has 16 amino acids. Losses at the gene ends were 6 bases for V and 2 bases for J; bases not matched to a gene: 7. Germline values: CDR1 SNHLY, CDR2 FYNNEI. The CDR3 region has the DNA TGTGCCAGCAGCGATACTAGCGGGGGACTCACAGATACGCAGTATTTT. Translating gives CASSDTSGGLTDTQYF.

This clonotype was observed many times. The genes are TRBV12-3 or TRBV12-4 and TRBJ2-1, with a tentative D call TRBD1 (5 bases). With 5 bases removed from V and 0 bases from J, the gap between germline ends came to 14 bases. CDR3 size: 16 residues. This CDR3 reads CASSPRGDSSYNEQFF. Written as DNA, the CDR3 is TGTGCCAGCAGTCCTAGGGGTGATTCCTCCTACAATGAGCAGTTCTTC.

This clonotype occurred many times. The chain has TRBV4-3 and TRBJ2-7, with 9 bases that match TRBD2. This CDR3 contains 16 residues. V trimming: 1 base; J trimming: 0 bases; junction bases outside the gene matches: 4. Germline-derived CDR1 and CDR2 are LGHNA and YSLEER. Here the CDR3 DNA reads TGCGCCAGCAGCCAAGGTTGGACTAGCGACTCCTACGAGCAGTACTTC. This translates into CASSQGWTSDSYEQYF.

This chain uses TRBV12-3 or TRBV12-4 with TRBJ1-3; D not resolved. This CDR3 has 16 residues. The V end was cut by 5 bases, the J end by 0 bases, with 14 bases between. The CDR3, as DNA: TGTGCCAGCAGTATCCCCGAGCCCCGCTCTGGAAACACCATATATTTT. It is translated as CASSIPEPRSGNTIYF.

This clonotype has a handful of counts. The final CDR3 position lacks the conserved phenylalanine or tryptophan, pointing to a likely read error. The chain is built from TRBV27 and TRBJ2-7; 7 bases fit TRBD2. This CDR3 is 14 amino acids long. CDR1 is MNHEY and CDR2 is SMNVEV in the germline V gene (reference sequence). Trimming removed 6 bases from V and 5 bases from J; junction bases left unmatched: 10. CDR3 loop: CASSQAGTLHEQYL. CDR3 nucleotide sequence: TGTGCCAGCAGCCAAGCGGGAACGCTCCACGAGCAGTACCTC.

This clonotype was observed many times. The gene calls are TRBV7-9 and TRBJ2-1, with 10 bases identical to TRBD1. The CDR3 is made up of 15 amino acids. The junction had 6 bases not matched to a gene; V was cut back by 3 bases and J by 7 bases. Germline V gives CDR1 SEHNR, CDR2 FQNEAQ (reference sequence). The CDR3 loop is CASSFRDRGMNEQFF. DNA for the CDR3: TGTGCCAGCAGCTTCCGGGACAGGGGAATGAATGAGCAGTTCTTC.

There are many counts of this clonotype. The V call is TRBV29-1, the J call TRBJ1-1; D remains ambiguous. The germline V and J ends were trimmed by 7 bases and 5 bases, with 17 bases remaining between them. CDR3 length equals 13 residues. Germline V gene lookup returns CDR1 SQVTM and CDR2 ANQGSEA. The CDR3: CSAPADKVTEAFF. The DNA of the CDR3 is TGCAGCGCCCCTGCGGATAAGGTGACTGAAGCTTTCTTT.

About this clonotype: A clone one base away is much larger, so this may be a read error. J is TRBJ1-4 and V is TRBV5-1, with TRBD1 as a possible D gene (6 bases). This CDR3 is 16 amino acids long. Germline V gene lookup returns CDR1 SGHRS and CDR2 YFSETQ. This CDR3 reads CASSLGQSPTNEKLVF. CDR3 DNA: TGCGCCAGCAGCCTGGGACAAAGCCCAACTAATGAAAAACTGGTTTTT. Full variable domain (remainder filled in from reference TRBV5-1 and TRBJ1-4): KAGVTQTPRYLIKTRGQQVTLSCSPISGHRSVSWYQQTPGQGLQFLFEYFSETQRNKGNFPGRFSGRQFSNSRSEMNVSTLELGDSALYLCASSLGQSPTNEKLVFGSGTQLSVL.

This clonotype showed up many times. This chain connects TRBV7-9 to TRBJ2-1, with D perhaps TRBD2 (5 bases). Trimming took 4 bases from V and 8 from J, leaving 15 bases between them. Germline values: CDR1 SEHNR, CDR2 FQNEAQ (reference sequence). This CDR3 is 14 amino acids long. CDR3: CASSSTLVGHEQFF. CDR3 coding DNA: TGTGCCAGCAGCTCCACACTAGTAGGCCATGAGCAGTTCTTC.

This clonotype was seen many times. The CDR3 nucleotides read TGTGCCAGCAGCGCCGACAACTCTGGAAACACCATATATTTT. Protein: CASSADNSGNTIYF. The chain joins TRBV5-6 to TRBJ1-3, with D hard to call. CDR1 SGHDT and CDR2 YYEEEE come from the germline V gene. This CDR3 contains 14 residues. V lost 4 bases and J 0 bases, leaving 8 bases between the germline ends.

A remark on this clonotype: Germline and junction disagree at one end, which may indicate a read error. The chain has TRBV2 and TRBJ1-4; D unresolved. The CDR3 is 15 residues long. CDR1 is SNHLY, CDR2 FYNNEI, per germline. The CDR3 DNA is TGTGCCAGCAGTGAACGAGTTAGGGTTGGAGAAAAACTGTTATTT. It encodes CASSERVRVGEKLLF.

In this sample, this clonotype turned up a few times. V gene TRBV7-6 combines with J gene TRBJ2-5; D is unclear. Germline lookup yields CDR1 SGHVS and CDR2 FNYEAQ. The V end lost 1 base, the J end lost 5 bases, and 14 bases lay between the germline ends. The CDR3 sequence is 15 residues long. CDR3 DNA sequence: TGTGCCAGCAGCTTAGAGGTTGGCGGCAGGGAGACCCAGTACTTC. This encodes CASSLEVGGRETQYF.

This clonotype was recorded many times. The CDR3 region has the DNA TGCAGCGTCCCCGGGGGAGAGACCCAGTACTTC. Its translation: CSVPGGETQYF. The rearrangement links TRBV29-1 to TRBJ2-5; possibly TRBD2 for D (6 bases). The length of the CDR3 is 11 residues. The germline V gene has CDR1 SQVTM and CDR2 ANQGSEA. Trimming took 6 bases from V and 4 from J, leaving 9 bases between them.

The table lists this clonotype with many counts. The chain combines TRBV7-2 with TRBJ2-5; 15 bases are a match to TRBD2. Looked up from germline, CDR1 is SGHTA and CDR2 is FQGNSA. With 5 bases clipped from V and 0 bases from J, the junction kept 10 bases outside the gene matches. This CDR3 spans 19 amino acids. The CDR3 region is CASSLAGGLAGGYQETQYF. The CDR3 nucleotides are TGTGCCAGCAGCCTCGCAGGGGGACTAGCGGGGGGCTACCAAGAGACCCAGTACTTC. Using reference TRBV7-2 and TRBJ2-5 for the parts outside the CDR3, the full variable domain is GAGVSQSPSNKVTEKGKDVELRCDPISGHTALYWYRQSLGQGLEFLIYFQGNSAPDKSGLPSDRFSAERTGGSVSTLTIQRTQQEDSAVYLCASSLAGGLAGGYQETQYFGPGTRLLVL.

This clonotype was seen many times. This rearrangement joins TRBV14 to TRBJ1-6; no clear D gene. Trimming cost V 0 bases and J 5 bases, with 5 bases left between them. Germline CDR1 and CDR2: SGHDN and FVKESK. This CDR3 region has 14 residues. CDR3 sequence (DNA): TGTGCCAGCAGCCAAGAATTTAATAATTCACCCCTCCACTTT. Amino acid sequence: CASSQEFNNSPLHF.

In its sample, this clonotype was seen many times. The genes are TRBV6-1 and TRBJ2-1, with TRBD1 matching over 8 bases. After removal of 6 bases from V and 6 bases from J, the junction contained 4 bases not matched to a gene. The CDR3 extends over 13 amino acids. From germline, CDR1 is MNHNS and CDR2 SASEGT. The CDR3 DNA is TGTGCCAGCAGCCGTGACAGGGGCAATGAGCAGTTCTTC. Its protein is CASSRDRGNEQFF.

In its sample, this clonotype was seen many times. J is TRBJ1-5 and V is TRBV24-1; D is uncertain. The CDR3 is made up of 14 amino acids. Germline V gives CDR1 KGHDR, CDR2 SFDVKD. V was cut by 3 bases and J by 4 bases, with 9 bases left in between. CDR3 loop: CATSDPWRNQPQHF. CDR3 bases: TGTGCCACCAGTGATCCGTGGAGGAATCAGCCCCAGCATTTT.

This clonotype has more than one count but fewer than ten. This may arise from a read error, as a much more abundant clone is one base away. The chain combines TRBV7-6 with TRBJ2-1; 7 bases line up with TRBD2. Germline loops: CDR1 SGHVS, CDR2 FNYEAQ. There are 16 residues in the CDR3. Here the CDR3 reads CASSYLAVSSYNGQFF. The CDR3 DNA reads as TGTGCTAGCAGCTATCTAGCGGTGAGCTCCTACAATGGGCAGTTCTTC.

This clonotype came up many times. This chain uses TRBV4-3 with TRBJ2-1; 8 nucleotides agree with TRBD2. This CDR3 region has 16 residues. The V gene's germline CDR1 is LGHNA and CDR2 YSLEER. V trimming: 8 bases; J trimming: 5 bases; junction bases outside the gene matches: 14. The CDR3 nucleotides are TGCGCCAGCTCGAAAGCGGAGCGGGGGAGCGACAATGAGCAGTTCTTC. Translated, it gives CASSKAERGSDNEQFF.

This clonotype is medium-sized. The gene calls are TRBV28 and TRBJ1-1; a possible D gene is TRBD1 (6 bases). V lost 5 bases, J lost 5 bases, and 18 bases lay in between. Germline lookup yields CDR1 MDHEN and CDR2 SYDVKM. CDR3 length equals 15 residues. The CDR3 is CASSPGDTGGTEAFF. The DNA of the CDR3 is TGTGCCAGCAGTCCCGGGGACACCGGAGGGACTGAAGCTTTCTTT.

On this clonotype: A read error is possible here, since a much larger clone lies one base away. The chain has TRBV4-1 and TRBJ2-7; D not certain. Between the trimmed V and J ends, which lost 1 base and 1 base, there was a span of 8 bases. Germline CDR1 reads MGHRA; CDR2 reads YSYEKL. The CDR3 totals 14 residues. The DNA of the CDR3 is TGCGCCAGCAGCCAAGCTGACACGTCCTACGAGCAGTACTTC. Translation: CASSQADTSYEQYF.

As for this clonotype: This may be a read error: a much more frequent sequence differs by one nucleotide. This rearrangement joins TRBV19 to TRBJ1-2, with 8 bases matching TRBD1. The CDR3 consists of 12 residues. Per germline, CDR1 LNHDA and CDR2 SQIVND (reference sequence). V lost 7 bases, J lost 14 bases, and 12 bases stayed unmatched. CDR3 nucleotides: TGTGCCAGTACCAGCCACAGGGGGGGATGGACCTTC. It yields the protein CASTSHRGGWTF.

Relative to its sample, this clonotype is medium-sized. The rearrangement links TRBV7-2 to TRBJ1-1, with D uncertain. CDR3 length: 14 amino acids. From germline, CDR1 is SGHTA and CDR2 FQGNSA. With 0 bases removed from V and 0 bases from J, the gap between germline ends came to 5 bases. The CDR3 loop is CASSLAGMNTEAFF. In nucleotides, the CDR3 is TGTGCCAGCAGCTTAGCGGGAATGAACACTGAAGCTTTCTTT.